These 18 T cell receptor beta chains came from one sample sequenced in a study of blood T cell repertoires in COVID-19. The table came from immunoSEQ multiplex PCR; TCRdb's copy has only in-frame clones and leaves some out. The sample holds 84,000 or so clones; 75% to 85% are singletons and the top ten take roughly 28%. The sequenced sample consisted of peripheral blood. These receptors came from a woman older than 75 with acute or convalescent COVID-19.

The gene calls are TRBV4-1 and TRBJ2-5; 11 nucleotides line up with TRBD2. Germline loops: CDR1 MGHRA, CDR2 YSYEKL. This CDR3 spans 17 amino acids. V was pared by 0 bases and J by 1 base, with 4 bases of the junction left unmatched. CDR3 bases: TGCGCCAGCAGCCAAGATCCGGGACTAGCGGTCCAAGAGACCCAGTACTTC. This translates into CASSQDPGLAVQETQYF.

There are a few counts of this clone. The rearrangement links TRBV18 to TRBJ2-5; 8 nucleotides line up with TRBD2. Germline V lookup: CDR1 KGHSH, CDR2 LQKENI. Trimming removed 6 bases from V and 2 bases from J; junction bases left unmatched: 5. There are 14 residues in the CDR3. CDR3 in amino acids: CASSRGRRQETQYF. DNA for the CDR3: TGTGCCAGCTCCCGCGGGAGGAGACAAGAGACCCAGTACTTC.

The chain recombines TRBV29-1 with TRBJ2-5, with 7 bases matching TRBD1. Trimming took 6 bases from V and 4 from J; bases not matched to a gene: 14. This CDR3 spans 15 amino acids. Germline CDR1 and CDR2: SQVTM and ANQGSEA. The CDR3 region has the DNA TGCAGCGTAAACGGTCAGGGGGTTGAGGGAGAGACCCAGTACTTC. Translated: CSVNGQGVEGETQYF.

The V gene is TRBV27, the J gene TRBJ2-7; 12 nucleotides agree with TRBD2. Losses at the gene ends were 2 bases for V and 2 bases for J; bases not matched to a gene: 4. The CDR3 loop spans 16 amino acids. The germline V gene has CDR1 MNHEY and CDR2 SMNVEV (reference sequence). CDR3 region: CASSLRTSGIPYEQYF. In DNA form, the CDR3 reads TGTGCCAGCAGTTTACGGACTAGCGGGATCCCCTACGAGCAGTACTTC.

This chain joins TRBV7-2 and TRBJ2-7, with D maybe TRBD2 (6 bases). From germline, CDR1 is SGHTA and CDR2 FQGNSA. This CDR3 is 14 amino acids long. The V and J ends lost 5 bases and 3 bases respectively, with 14 bases between them. The CDR3 region is CASSASSGHYEQYF. CDR3 coding DNA: TGTGCCAGCAGCGCTAGTAGCGGACACTACGAGCAGTACTTC.

The V gene is TRBV6-1, the J gene TRBJ2-6; 8 bases fit TRBD1. V lost 3 bases to trimming and J lost 0 bases; unmatched junction nucleotides: 4. Germline V gene sequence: CDR1 MNHNS, CDR2 SASEGT. The CDR3 runs 17 residues. DNA of the CDR3: TGTGCCAGCAGTGATGGGACAGGATACTCTGGGGCCAACGTCCTGACTTTC. It yields the protein CASSDGTGYSGANVLTF.

The J gene is TRBJ1-6, the V gene TRBV14; D is undetermined. V was cut by 3 bases and J by 10 bases, with 7 bases left in between. Germline assignment: CDR1 SGHDN and CDR2 FVKESK. CDR3 length: 12 residues. CDR3 nucleotides: TGTGCCAGCAGCCATCGGTGGTCACCCCTCCACTTT. Its translation: CASSHRWSPLHF.

The J gene is TRBJ2-2, the V gene TRBV11-3; no reliable D call. CDR1 is SGHNT and CDR2 is YENEEA in the germline V gene. V dropped 5 bases and J dropped 0 bases, with 13 bases sitting between them. The length of the CDR3 is 16 residues. CDR3 protein: CASSPLAAANTGELFF. DNA of the CDR3: TGTGCCAGCAGCCCCCTCGCGGCCGCGAACACCGGGGAGCTGTTTTTT. Drawing the rest from reference TRBV11-3 and TRBJ2-2, the complete variable domain is EAGVVQSPRYKIIEKKQPVAFWCNPISGHNTLYWYLQNLGQGPELLIRYENEEAVDDSQLPKDRFSAERLKGVDSTLKIQPAELGDSAVYLCASSPLAAANTGELFFGEGSRLTVL.

This chain uses TRBV3-1 (or the pseudogene TRBV3-2) with TRBJ2-7; 10 positions agree with TRBD1. The CDR3 has 14 amino acids. With V trimmed by 5 bases and J by 5 bases, 6 bases remained unmatched. The V gene's germline CDR1 is LGHDT and CDR2 YNNKEL (reference sequence). The CDR3 nucleotides are TGTGCCAGCAGCTTCGGACAGGGGGAGGACGAGCAGTACTTC. Its protein is CASSFGQGEDEQYF.

This sequence joins TRBV24-1 and TRBJ2-7; 7 nucleotides line up with TRBD1. The germline gives CDR1 KGHDR, CDR2 SFDVKD. V was clipped by 4 bases and J by 3 bases; unmatched bases: 8. The CDR3 is made up of 15 amino acids. The CDR3 is CATSEGDSSFYEQYF. The CDR3 region has the DNA TGTGCCACCAGTGAGGGGGACAGTTCTTTCTACGAGCAGTACTTC.

For this clone: The same CDR3 arises from other DNA sequences in this sample as well. The rearrangement uses TRBV5-1 and TRBJ2-3; D not resolved. The V gene lost 0 bases and the J gene lost 2 bases, with 10 bases spanning the gap. Germline CDR1 reads SGHRS; CDR2 reads YFSETQ. The CDR3 sequence is 15 residues long. The CDR3 is CASSLGGQLTDTQYF. CDR3 DNA: TGCGCCAGCAGCTTGGGTGGGCAGCTCACAGATACGCAGTATTTT.

DNA for the CDR3: TGTGCCAGCAGCCAAGGGCGGGACAGTAACTATGGCTACACCTTC. It codes for CASSQGRDSNYGYTF. The V call is TRBV3-1 (or the pseudogene TRBV3-2), the J call TRBJ1-2, with 7 nucleotides matching TRBD1. The junction had 3 bases not matched to a gene; V was cut back by 1 base and J by 1 base. The germline CDR1 and CDR2 sequences are LGHDT and YNNKEL (reference sequence). The length of the CDR3 is 15 residues.

The CDR3, as DNA: TGTGCCATCAGTGAGTCGACCAGCGGGAGAAGGAACATTCAGTACTTC. Encoded protein: CAISESTSGRRNIQYF. The genes are TRBV10-3 and TRBJ2-4; TRBD2 matches 8 bases. This CDR3 has 16 residues. Trimming took 0 bases from V and 7 from J; bases not matched to a gene: 8. In germline, CDR1 is ENHRY, CDR2 SYGVKD.

This chain joins TRBV5-1 and TRBJ2-1, with TRBD2 matching 10 bases. The CDR3 spans 16 residues. The V and J ends lost 4 bases and 4 bases, in that order; junction bases with no gene match: 8. CDR1 is SGHRS and CDR2 is YFSETQ in the germline V gene. CDR3 region: CASSARTSGLYNEQFF. CDR3 in DNA: TGCGCCAGCAGCGCGCGGACTAGCGGATTATACAATGAGCAGTTCTTC.

The chain recombines TRBV7-6 with TRBJ2-7, with D possibly matching TRBD2 (6 bases). Germline CDR1 SGHVS, CDR2 FNYEAQ. Trimming left V 5 bases short and J 5 bases short, with 19 bases between. The CDR3 consists of 15 residues. CDR3 sequence: CASSPPGRDFHEQYF. In nucleotides, the CDR3 is TGTGCCAGCAGCCCACCAGGGCGGGATTTCCACGAGCAGTACTTC.

The V call is TRBV7-3, the J call TRBJ1-3; possibly TRBD1 for D (6 bases). This CDR3 spans 15 amino acids. The ends were cut back, 5 bases at V and 4 bases at J, with 15 bases in the middle. The germline CDR1 and CDR2 sequences are SGHTA and FQGTGA. In nucleotides, the CDR3 is TGTGCCAGCAGCCAAAGTGTGGGGGCCGGAAACACCATATATTTT. Translation: CASSQSVGAGNTIYF. Complete variable domain (other parts from reference TRBV7-3 and TRBJ1-3): GAGVSQTPSNKVTEKGKYVELRCDPISGHTALYWYRQSLGQGPEFLIYFQGTGAADDSGLPNDRFFAVRPEGSVSTLKIQRTERGDSAVYLCASSQSVGAGNTIYFGEGSWLTVV.

V usage is TRBV6-5 and J usage is TRBJ2-2; D may be TRBD2 (6 bases). The V end was cut by 0 bases, the J end by 1 base, with 6 bases between. The CDR3 has 15 amino acids. Germline V lookup: CDR1 MNHEY, CDR2 SVGAGI. The CDR3 DNA follows: TGTGCCAGCAGTTACTCTAGCGGGAACACCGGGGAGCTGTTTTTT. This gives the protein CASSYSSGNTGELFF.

This clone was counted only a few times. The chain couples TRBV29-1 to TRBJ2-1, with 14 positions matching TRBD2. This CDR3 spans 15 amino acids. Germline loops: CDR1 SQVTM, CDR2 ANQGSEA. V shed 1 base and J 4 bases; nucleotides not matched to a gene: 0. The CDR3 sequence: CSVEGTSGGYNEQFF. CDR3 in DNA: TGCAGCGTTGAAGGGACTAGCGGGGGGTACAATGAGCAGTTCTTC.